These T cell receptor beta chains were read from a single sample in a study of T cell repertoires in cytomegalovirus infection. These receptors' antigens are unknown. TCRdb independently ran MiXCR on the reads; one entry per CDR3 protein. Found here are about 52,000 distinct CDR3 sequences, around a fifth of them singletons; the top ten hold roughly 75%. Material: CD8+ T cells from cultured PBMCs, obtained from culture after CMV antigen stimulation. The source is a human donor in good health (CMV status not recorded). Some clones in this sample may be carry-over from other donors' samples. Both conserved end residues are part of each CDR3. A D gene is named only where the DNA matches it firmly. A row's size may be missing; if present it is once, few, many or a size class.

abundance	j_gene	d_gene	v_gene	CDR3nt	CDR3aa
once	TRBJ2-7	.	TRBV20-1	TGCAGTGCTGAAACAGGAGCCGCCTACGAGCAGTACTTC	CSAETGAAYEQYF
few	TRBJ1-1	.	TRBV4-1	TGCGCCAGCAGCCACGAGGTTATGAACACTGAAGCTTTCTTT	CASSHEVMNTEAFF
.	TRBJ1-1	TRBD1	TRBV7-2	TGTGCCAGCAGCCACGGGACAGGGGGGACTGAAGCTTTCTTT	CASSHGTGGTEAFF
.	TRBJ2-3	TRBD1	TRBV6-6	TGTGCCAGCAGCCTCCGGGACAGGGTCACAGATACGCAGTATTTT	CASSLRDRVTDTQYF
few	TRBJ2-7	.	TRBV7-2	TGTGCCAGCAGCTTAGACGAGTACGAGCAGTACTTC	CASSLDEYEQYF
few	TRBJ2-5	.	TRBV7-6	TGTGCCAGCAGCTTAGAGGGACGTGGGACCCAGTACTTC	CASSLEGRGTQYF
.	TRBJ1-1	.	TRBV27	TGTGCCAGCACAGGCGGCCGCTTGAACACTGAAGCTTTCTTT	CASTGGRLNTEAFF
few	TRBJ2-3	.	TRBV7-2	TGTGCCAGCAGCTTAGCGGGGGCTAGCACAGATACGCAGTATTTT	CASSLAGASTDTQYF
few	TRBJ1-4	.	TRBV4-1	TGCGCCAGCAGCCAACGGAGGCCCGCTCGAACCTACGAAAAACTGTTTTTT	CASSQRRPARTYEKLFF
.	TRBJ1-1	.	TRBV5-4	TGTGCCAGCAGCTTATCTGAGGACACTGAAGCTTTCTTT	CASSLSEDTEAFF
.	TRBJ2-7	.	TRBV5-4	TGTGCCAGCAGCTTGGAGTCCACAGGGTCTTACGAGCAGTACTTC	CASSLESTGSYEQYF
once	TRBJ1-5	.	TRBV15	TGTGCCACCAGCAGAGATCGGGCCATCCTTCGACCCCAGCATTTT	CATSRDRAILRPQHF
.	TRBJ2-7	TRBD1	TRBV19	TGTGCCAGTAGCCAGGGGGTCTACGAGCAGTACTTC	CASSQGVYEQYF
.	TRBJ2-7	.	TRBV4-1	TGCGCCAGCAGCCAAGGTTTGGGGCGGCAGTACGAGCAGTACTTC	CASSQGLGRQYEQYF
.	TRBJ2-1	TRBD1	TRBV7-6	TGTGCCAGCAGCCCGCCCCCGCGGGGGACAGGGGACAATGAGCAGTTCTTC	CASSPPPRGTGDNEQFF
.	TRBJ1-1	.	TRBV6-5	TGTGCCCGCAGGAAGACCGGGACAACGAACACTGAAGCTTTCTTT	CARRKTGTTNTEAFF
few	TRBJ2-5	TRBD1	TRBV6-2/TRBV6-3	TGTGCCAGCAGACACAGGGGTGGTGAGACCCAGTACTTC	CASRHRGGETQYF
.	TRBJ2-7	.	TRBV7-9	TGTGCCAGCAGCCCCCGGGTCTACGAGCAGTACTTC	CASSPRVYEQYF
.	TRBJ1-4	.	TRBV10-3	TGTGCCATCAGTGAGTCAGGGGTTAATGAAAAACTGTTTTTT	CAISESGVNEKLFF
.	TRBJ1-4	TRBD1	TRBV7-8	TGTGCCAGCAGCCCGCGACAGGGCACTAATGAAAAACTGTTTTTT	CASSPRQGTNEKLFF
many	TRBJ1-5	.	TRBV7-8	TGTGCCAGCAGCTTAGGTAGGGGGAACAATCAGCCCCAGCATTTT	CASSLGRGNNQPQHF
.	TRBJ2-1	TRBD1	TRBV6-1	TGTGCCAGCAGGGACAGGGGGGACAATGAGCAGTTCTTC	CASRDRGDNEQFF
many	TRBJ2-5	.	TRBV19	TGTGCCAGTAGTACCCAGGACGGGCTGCATGAGGAGACCCAGTACTTC	CASSTQDGLHEETQYF
few	TRBJ1-5	.	TRBV2	TGTGCCAGCACGGGACGGGGGAGTGGACCCCTTGACGGCAATCAGCCCCAGCATTTT	CASTGRGSGPLDGNQPQHF
.	TRBJ1-1	TRBD1	TRBV12-3/TRBV12-4	TGTGCCAGCAGCGGACAGGGGGCAGAAGGGACTGAAGCTTTCTTT	CASSGQGAEGTEAFF
few	TRBJ1-2	.	TRBV20-1	TGCAGTGCTAGACCGAGGACGGAAACCTATGGCTACACCTTC	CSARPRTETYGYTF
.	TRBJ2-1	.	TRBV15	TGTGCCACCAGCAGGCCATGGGGGGAGGTTAGGGATGAGCAGTTCTTC	CATSRPWGEVRDEQFF
.	TRBJ2-1	.	TRBV4-2	TGTGCCAGCAGCCAAGATCTGGCTAGCGTAGACAATGAGCAGTTCTTC	CASSQDLASVDNEQFF
few	TRBJ2-1	TRBD2	TRBV11-1	TGTGCCAGCGGCTATGGGGGGGTCAATGAGCAGTTCTTC	CASGYGGVNEQFF
.	TRBJ2-7	.	TRBV5-6	TGTGCCAGCAGCTTGGAGTACGGCGGCGCCTACGAGCAGTACTTC	CASSLEYGGAYEQYF
few	TRBJ1-2	.	TRBV11-2	TGTGCCAGCAGCTTAATAGACTTAGGTGGCTATGGCTACACCTTC	CASSLIDLGGYGYTF
.	TRBJ1-5	TRBD1	TRBV7-8	TGTGCCAGCTCTCTATGGGGGGACAGAGATCAGCCCCAGCATTTT	CASSLWGDRDQPQHF
few	TRBJ2-7	.	TRBV7-2	TGTGCCAGCAGCTCAATCGGGGCGGACGAGCAGTACTTC	CASSSIGADEQYF
.	TRBJ2-7	.	TRBV6-2/TRBV6-3	TGTGCCAGCAGTTTCGAGAGGTCCTACGAGCAGTACTTC	CASSFERSYEQYF
.	TRBJ2-3	TRBD1	TRBV7-9	TGTGCCAGCAGCGAACAGGGGGCAGGGACAGATACGCAGTATTTT	CASSEQGAGTDTQYF
few	TRBJ2-7	TRBD1	TRBV9	TGTGCCAGCAGCGTAAACCGACAGGGAAGCAACGAGCAGTACTTC	CASSVNRQGSNEQYF
.	TRBJ1-1	.	TRBV20-1	TGCAGTGCTAAATCGGATTTCATGAACACTGAAGCTTTCTTT	CSAKSDFMNTEAFF
.	TRBJ1-2	TRBD1	TRBV12-3/TRBV12-4	TGTGCCAGCAGGAAAGGGGGCGCTTTGAATGGCTACACCTTC	CASRKGGALNGYTF
few	TRBJ2-3	.	TRBV10-1	TGCGCCAGCAGTGACAGTCCTAGCACAGATACGCAGTATTTT	CASSDSPSTDTQYF
.	TRBJ2-2	.	TRBV28	TGTGCCAGCAGTTTGGCCACGAACACCGGGGAGCTGTTTTTT	CASSLATNTGELFF
.	TRBJ2-7	.	TRBV7-8	TGTGCCAGCAGCTCCGGGGCAGGGCTCTCCTACGAGCAGTACTTC	CASSSGAGLSYEQYF
few	TRBJ2-1	TRBD1	TRBV7-8	TGTGCCAGCAGCCCCAGAATTGGACAGGGTGAGGATGAGCAGTTCTTC	CASSPRIGQGEDEQFF
few	TRBJ1-2	.	TRBV7-9	TGTGCCAGCAGCTGGGCCGACCGGACAGCTGCTAACTATGGCTACACCTTC	CASSWADRTAANYGYTF
.	TRBJ1-4	.	TRBV4-3	TGCGCCAGCAGCCTTCATGACAGCTACGCTAATGAAAAACTGTTTTTT	CASSLHDSYANEKLFF
.	TRBJ2-7	.	TRBV27	TGTGCCAGCAGTTTATCCCTGGGGACACAGCCCTACGAGCAGTACTTC	CASSLSLGTQPYEQYF
few	TRBJ2-6	TRBD1	TRBV9	TGTGCCAGCAGCGTCGATCCCCGGGACAGACGGTCTGGGGCCAACGTCCTGACTTTC	CASSVDPRDRRSGANVLTF
.	TRBJ1-5	.	TRBV4-1	TGCGCCAGCAGCCAAGAAAGCGGGGTCGAGCCCCAGCATTTT	CASSQESGVEPQHF
few	TRBJ1-1	.	TRBV4-3	TGCGCCAGCAGCCAGCACAGGAACACTGAAGCTTTCTTT	CASSQHRNTEAFF
.	TRBJ1-4	TRBD1	TRBV7-6	TGTGCCAGCAGCTTAGCGTTGGCAGGGGGCAATGAAAAACTGTTTTTT	CASSLALAGGNEKLFF
few	TRBJ1-5	.	TRBV29-1	TGCAGCGTTCTAGCGTCCTCGGATAGCAATCAGCCCCAGCATTTT	CSVLASSDSNQPQHF
.	TRBJ2-3	.	TRBV7-2	TGTGCCAGCAGCCCGTCCACAGATACGCAGTATTTT	CASSPSTDTQYF
.	TRBJ2-7	.	TRBV7-9	TGTGCCAGCAGATCGGGACAATCCTACGAGCAGTACTTC	CASRSGQSYEQYF
many	TRBJ2-7	TRBD2	TRBV7-2	TGTGCCAGCAGCCCCCGTGGCGCGGGGGGTCTCACCTCCTACGAGCAGTACTTC	CASSPRGAGGLTSYEQYF
few	TRBJ1-1	.	TRBV6-1	TGTGCCAGCAGTGAATTTCTGGGAAGCCTGAACACTGAAGCTTTCTTT	CASSEFLGSLNTEAFF